What follows are 23 T cell receptor beta chains derived from one specimen sequenced in a study of CD8 T cells in ankylosing spondylitis (TCRdb year 2017). The library was built by means of 5' RACE. These reads were obtained on an Illumina HiSeq 2500. The raw public reads went through TCRdb reprocessing: fastp at Q25, MiXCR clone calling, in-frame beta chains kept. Each record represents a unique CDR3 protein, reported with the most common genes and DNA among its rows. For this sample there are more than 150,000 distinct CDR3 sequences; 9.5% to 15% appear just once. 16% of the sample rests with the top ten. The sample was blood, either unsorted or a sorted T cell fraction (not recorded which). The origin of the receptors is a male donor with ankylosing spondylitis or in good health (not recorded which).

This chain uses TRBV10-3 with TRBJ2-3, with D perhaps TRBD2 (7 bases). V gave up 3 bases and J gave up 4 bases, with 26 bases separating them. CDR1 is ENHRY, CDR2 SYGVKD, per germline. The CDR3 is made up of 19 amino acids. The CDR3 spells CAISDPGGGPSGGADTQYF. CDR3 sequence (DNA): TGTGCCATCAGTGACCCCGGCGGGGGCCCTTCCGGGGGAGCAGATACGCAGTATTTT.

Only a few counts were recorded for this clonotype. This chain uses TRBV6-1 with TRBJ2-7; D tentatively fits TRBD1 or TRBD2 (5 bases each). Trimming took off 2 bases at V and 6 bases at J, with 17 bases between the two ends. CDR3 size: 15 residues. Germline CDR1 is MNHNS and CDR2 is SASEGT. CDR3 sequence: CASSEFQGPPAEQYF. Written as DNA, the CDR3 is TGTGCCAGCAGTGAATTTCAGGGACCTCCGGCCGAGCAGTACTTC.

The V call is TRBV19, the J call TRBJ1-2, with 10 bases that match TRBD1. The germline V gene encodes CDR1 LNHDA and CDR2 SQIVND (reference sequence). The ends lost 7 bases at V and 7 bases at J; junction bases unmatched: 9. The CDR3 totals 14 residues. The chain's CDR3 is CASTFGQGVFGYTF. DNA for the CDR3: TGTGCCAGTACCTTCGGACAGGGGGTTTTTGGCTACACCTTC.

The sample holds many counts of this clonotype. The genes are TRBV5-1 and TRBJ2-5; D perhaps matches TRBD1 (5 bases). The V gene's germline CDR1 is SGHRS and CDR2 YFSETQ. Between the trimmed V and J ends, which lost 4 bases and 4 bases, there was a span of 20 bases. This CDR3 spans 16 amino acids. Written as DNA, the CDR3 is TGCGCCAGCAGCATCGTAGACGGTGACAGTCGAGAGACCCAGTACTTC. As protein: CASSIVDGDSRETQYF.

This clonotype was detected a few times. The J gene is TRBJ2-4, the V gene TRBV6-1; 7 bases are shared with TRBD1. Germline V gene lookup returns CDR1 MNHNS and CDR2 SASEGT. With V trimmed by 6 bases and J by 6 bases, 8 bases remained unmatched. CDR3 length: 14 residues. The CDR3 bases are TGTGCCAGCAGCTCGCGACAGGGCCCAAACATTCAGTACTTC. This codes for CASSSRQGPNIQYF.

This clonotype came up a few times. The chain links TRBV7-7 to TRBJ2-5; TRBD1 might be the D (6 bases). Germline V gene sequence: CDR1 SSHAT, CDR2 FNYEAQ (reference sequence). This CDR3 has 15 amino acids. V was clipped by 5 bases and J by 5 bases, with 18 bases between them. The CDR3 here is CASSRGYYQGETQYF. In DNA, the CDR3 is TGTGCCAGCAGCCGAGGGTATTACCAGGGGGAGACCCAGTACTTC.

This clonotype was seen a handful of times. The CDR3 region has the DNA TGTGCCAGCAGTTTGGGGCCACTTAGGTACAATGAGCAGTTCTTC. Translated: CASSLGPLRYNEQFF. The chain is built from TRBV6-5 and TRBJ2-1; tentative D call: TRBD1 (5 bases). The CDR3 spans 15 residues. Trimming left V 4 bases short and J 4 bases short, with 14 bases between. Per the germline V gene, CDR1 is MNHEY and CDR2 is SVGAGI.

There are many counts of this clonotype. The chain recombines TRBV5-1 with TRBJ2-3, with 10 bases matching TRBD2. The V gene's germline CDR1 is SGHRS and CDR2 YFSETQ. The CDR3 is made up of 16 amino acids. J lost 2 bases, V lost 4 bases, and 7 bases had no gene match. CDR3 DNA sequence: TGCGCCAGCAGCCCGACTAGCGGGCCTCTCACAGATACGCAGTATTTT. As protein: CASSPTSGPLTDTQYF.

This sequence joins TRBV5-6 and TRBJ2-7; D perhaps matches TRBD1 (6 bases). The CDR3 sequence is 16 residues long. V dropped 3 bases and J dropped 5 bases, with 21 bases sitting between them. Germline lookup yields CDR1 SGHDT and CDR2 YYEEEE. The chain's CDR3 is CASSSRWGTGNDEQYF. CDR3 nucleotide sequence: TGTGCCAGCAGCTCGCGATGGGGTACAGGGAACGACGAGCAGTACTTC. Full variable domain (remainder filled in from reference TRBV5-6 and TRBJ2-7): DAGVTQSPTHLIKTRGQQVTLRCSPKSGHDTVSWYQQALGQGPQFIFQYYEEEERQRGNFPDRFSGHQFPNYSSELNVNALLLGDSALYLCASSSRWGTGNDEQYFGPGTRLTVT.

The chain uses TRBV5-1 and TRBJ2-1; the D gene is possibly TRBD1 (5 bases). Germline V gene lookup returns CDR1 SGHRS and CDR2 YFSETQ. CDR3 length: 15 amino acids. The ends were cut back, 4 bases at V and 0 bases at J, with 11 bases in the middle. CDR3 amino acids: CASSGASSSYNEQFF. For the CDR3, the DNA is TGCGCCAGCAGCGGGGCCTCGAGCTCCTACAATGAGCAGTTCTTC.

This clonotype occurred a few times. The V gene is TRBV6-1, the J gene TRBJ1-2, with 11 nucleotides matching TRBD1. The CDR3 contains 17 residues. The germline V gene has CDR1 MNHNS and CDR2 SASEGT. The ends lost 2 bases at V and 7 bases at J; junction bases unmatched: 12. Here the CDR3 reads CASSEPRDRGYGSGYTF. Written as DNA, the CDR3 is TGTGCCAGCAGTGAACCCCGGGACAGGGGGTATGGCAGTGGCTACACCTTC.

Many counts were recorded for this clonotype. This rearrangement joins TRBV29-1 to TRBJ1-2; no definite D call. The germline V gene encodes CDR1 SQVTM and CDR2 ANQGSEA. CDR3 length: 13 residues. The V end was cut by 8 bases, the J end by 5 bases, with 18 bases between. The CDR3 DNA is TGCAGCTCCTATAAGGACGCCATTTATGGCTACACCTTC. Its protein is CSSYKDAIYGYTF.

This chain links TRBV5-1 with TRBJ2-1; D possibly uses TRBD1 or TRBD2 (5 bases each). Germline V lookup: CDR1 SGHRS, CDR2 YFSETQ. The CDR3 runs 17 residues. The germline V and J ends were trimmed by 0 bases and 2 bases, with 15 bases remaining between them. CDR3 DNA sequence: TGCGCCAGCAGCTTGGGGGGCCGCGAGAGGGCCTACAATGAGCAGTTCTTC. This encodes CASSLGGRERAYNEQFF. The full variable domain, its missing parts supplied by reference TRBV5-1 and TRBJ2-1, is KAGVTQTPRYLIKTRGQQVTLSCSPISGHRSVSWYQQTPGQGLQFLFEYFSETQRNKGNFPGRFSGRQFSNSRSEMNVSTLELGDSALYLCASSLGGRERAYNEQFFGPGTRLTVL.

This clonotype was observed a handful of times. The chain is built from TRBV12-3 or TRBV12-4 and TRBJ1-6; D call uncertain. Trimming left V 5 bases short and J 0 bases short, with 14 bases between. The CDR3 sequence is 17 residues long. This CDR3 is CASSPRKLSSYNSPLHF. In nucleotides, the CDR3 is TGTGCCAGCAGTCCCCGAAAATTGAGCTCCTATAATTCACCCCTCCACTTT.

This chain uses TRBV29-1 with TRBJ2-1; 14 bases match TRBD2. Germline-derived CDR1 and CDR2 are SQVTM and ANQGSEA. V lost 0 bases and J lost 2; bases outside the gene matches: 12. The CDR3 runs to 20 residues. For the CDR3, the DNA is TGCAGCGTTGAAGAGGATAGGGTGGGGACTAGCGGGAGTCCCTACAATGAGCAGTTCTTC. It codes for CSVEEDRVGTSGSPYNEQFF.

The chain carries TRBV5-1 and TRBJ2-1, with 12 bases that match TRBD1. With 5 bases clipped from V and 5 bases from J, the junction kept 5 bases outside the gene matches. From germline, CDR1 is SGHRS and CDR2 YFSETQ. CDR3 size: 15 residues. DNA of the CDR3: TGCGCCAGCAGGGAGGGACAGGGGGCAAACAATGAGCAGTTCTTC. Translating it yields CASREGQGANNEQFF.

The J gene is TRBJ2-3, the V gene TRBV7-8; 10 bases line up with TRBD2. This CDR3 is built from 16 residues. With V trimmed by 5 bases and J by 3 bases, 8 bases remained unmatched. The germline gives CDR1 SGHVS, CDR2 FQNEAQ. CDR3 loop: CASSPQAGGTTDTQYF. The CDR3, as DNA: TGTGCCAGCAGCCCACAAGCGGGAGGGACAACAGATACGCAGTATTTT.

V gene TRBV25-1 combines with J gene TRBJ2-3; the D is unclear. V was shortened by 5 bases and J by 4 bases, with 10 bases between the two germline ends. The germline CDR1 and CDR2 sequences are MGHDK and SYGVNS. The CDR3 is 13 amino acids. Written as DNA, the CDR3 is TGTGCCAGCAGTCCGGCAGGTCCAGATACGCAGTATTTT. Amino acids: CASSPAGPDTQYF.

The rearrangement joins TRBV20-1 to TRBJ2-2; D is tentatively TRBD1 or TRBD2 (5 bases each). V lost 3 bases and J 3 bases, leaving 8 bases between the germline ends. The length of the CDR3 is 13 residues. Per germline, CDR1 DFQATT and CDR2 SNEGSKA (reference sequence). The CDR3 DNA sequence: TGCAGTGCTAGGGGGGACCACACCGGGGAGCTGTTTTTT. Translation: CSARGDHTGELFF.

The chain joins TRBV5-5 to TRBJ1-4; D not resolved. Germline V gives CDR1 SGHKS, CDR2 YYEKEE (reference sequence). The CDR3 is made up of 14 amino acids. V was clipped by 3 bases and J by 8 bases, with 14 bases between them. The CDR3 protein is CASSSGGSLEKLFF. The CDR3 bases are TGTGCCAGCAGCTCAGGCGGGAGCCTAGAAAAACTGTTTTTT.

The chain couples TRBV6-6 to TRBJ1-2; a possible D gene is TRBD1 (5 bases). Trimming pared 5 bases from V and 3 bases from J, leaving 10 bases between. In germline, CDR1 is MNHNY, CDR2 SVGAGI (reference sequence). This CDR3 is 13 amino acids long. CDR3 loop: CASSGGKDYGYTF. Written as DNA, the CDR3 is TGTGCCAGCAGTGGGGGGAAAGACTATGGCTACACCTTC.

This clonotype turned up a few times. The V and J genes are TRBV12-3 or TRBV12-4 and TRBJ1-1; D unresolved. Trimming took 2 bases from V and 10 from J, leaving 8 bases between them. There are 11 residues in the CDR3. The CDR3 region is CASSLSHRAFF. The CDR3, as DNA: TGTGCCAGCAGTTTAAGCCACCGAGCTTTCTTT.

This clonotype was counted between two and nine times. The chain employs TRBV7-9 and TRBJ2-3, with 10 nucleotides matching TRBD1. The CDR3 length is 16 residues. V gave up 4 bases and J gave up 6 bases; unmatched junction bases: 10. CDR1 is SEHNR and CDR2 is FQNEAQ in the germline V gene (reference sequence). CDR3 nucleotides: TGTGCCAGCAGCTCTGCAAGGACAGGGGGGTGGGATACGCAGTATTTT. This sequence encodes CASSSARTGGWDTQYF.